This entry lists 30 T cell receptor beta chains sequenced from one sample in a study of blood T cell repertoires in COVID-19. Clones were read by immunoSEQ multiplex PCR, and TCRdb kept only the in-frame ones, dropping some. The sample shows about 140,000 clones, around 88% of them seen only once. The sequenced sample consisted of peripheral blood. The source is a woman in her fifties or sixties with acute or convalescent COVID-19.

This clone was detected only once. This sequence joins TRBV19 and TRBJ1-3, with D hard to call. Trimming stripped 9 bases from V and 4 bases from J, with 13 bases between. Germline V gene data show CDR1 as LNHDA and CDR2 as SQIVND (reference sequence). CDR3 length equals 13 residues. In DNA form, the CDR3 reads TGTGCCAGCCGAGAGGGCTTCGGAAACACCATATATTTT. The encoded protein is CASREGFGNTIYF.

The V gene is TRBV12-3 or TRBV12-4, the J gene TRBJ2-3; D is unresolved. The V gene lost 0 bases and the J gene lost 2 bases, with 3 bases spanning the gap. This CDR3 is 13 amino acids long. The CDR3 loop reads CASSLAYTDTQYF. DNA for the CDR3: TGTGCCAGCAGTTTAGCTTACACAGATACGCAGTATTTT.

The chain links TRBV19 to TRBJ1-1; D is unclear. CDR3 length: 14 amino acids. V gave up 4 bases and J gave up 4 bases, with 13 bases separating them. Germline CDR1 and CDR2: LNHDA and SQIVND (reference sequence). CDR3: CASSTNSGITEAFF. The CDR3 bases are TGTGCCAGTAGTACCAATTCCGGGATCACTGAAGCTTTCTTT.

The rearrangement joins TRBV7-8 to TRBJ2-7, with 7 bases lining up with TRBD1. Germline V gives CDR1 SGHVS, CDR2 FQNEAQ. The V segment lost 4 bases and the J segment 0 bases; nucleotides outside the gene matches: 6. The CDR3 runs to 15 residues. The CDR3 reads CASSSPRDSSYEQYF. In DNA, the CDR3 is TGTGCCAGCAGCTCTCCGAGGGACAGCTCCTACGAGCAGTACTTC.

The chain carries TRBV5-1 and TRBJ2-1, with 11 bases matching TRBD2. Trimming cost V 2 bases and J 4 bases; bases outside gene matches: 2. Germline-derived CDR1 and CDR2 are SGHRS and YFSETQ. CDR3 length: 15 residues. CDR3 sequence: CASSLPSGGYNEQFF. The CDR3 region has the DNA TGCGCCAGCAGCTTACCTAGCGGGGGGTACAATGAGCAGTTCTTC.

This clone has only one observation. The chain links TRBV11-1 to TRBJ2-1, with a possible D match to TRBD2 (5 bases). Between the trimmed V and J ends, which lost 5 bases and 0 bases, there was a span of 14 bases. The CDR3 has 16 amino acids. The germline gives CDR1 SGHAT, CDR2 FQDESV (reference sequence). Here the CDR3 reads CASSMGAASSYNEQFF. The DNA for the CDR3 is TGTGCCAGCAGCATGGGAGCGGCCAGCTCCTACAATGAGCAGTTCTTC.

The chain recombines TRBV5-1 with TRBJ2-3; the match to TRBD2 covers 7 bases. The CDR3 loop spans 14 amino acids. Germline V CDR1 and CDR2: SGHRS, YFSETQ. V lost 4 bases to trimming and J lost 5 bases; unmatched junction nucleotides: 7. The CDR3 bases are TGCGCCAGCAGCCCCGGGACTAACTTAGATACGCAGTATTTT. Protein: CASSPGTNLDTQYF.

V and J are TRBV5-8 and TRBJ2-7; 13 nucleotides match TRBD2. This CDR3 is 16 amino acids long. Germline CDR1 and CDR2: SGHTS and YDEGEE. With 4 bases clipped from V and 2 bases from J, the junction kept 6 bases outside the gene matches. CDR3 amino acids: CASSLTSGGAPYEQYF. CDR3 coding DNA: TGTGCCAGCAGCCTAACTAGCGGGGGGGCCCCCTACGAGCAGTACTTC.

This clone was counted once. The chain links TRBV5-1 to TRBJ1-4; 12 bases line up with TRBD1. Germline CDR1 SGHRS, CDR2 YFSETQ. CDR3 length: 17 residues. The junction had 7 bases not matched to a gene; V was cut back by 4 bases and J by 3 bases. The CDR3 DNA reads TGCGCCAGCAGCGCGGGGGACAGGGGGCCGGCTAATGAAAAACTGTTTTTT. Its translation is CASSAGDRGPANEKLFF.

V usage is TRBV5-6 and J usage is TRBJ1-1; possible D gene TRBD1, 6 bases. The CDR3 extends over 14 amino acids. V shed 6 bases and J shed 7 bases, with 19 bases lying between them. Per germline, CDR1 SGHDT and CDR2 YYEEEE. CDR3 DNA: TGTGCCAGCAACATGGGGGGGGCGCACGGTGAAGCTTTCTTT. This translates into CASNMGGAHGEAFF.

This rearrangement joins TRBV7-9 to TRBJ1-1, with D possibly matching TRBD1 (6 bases). The V gene's germline CDR1 is SEHNR and CDR2 FQNEAQ (reference sequence). V lost 8 bases and J lost 1, with 14 bases in between. CDR3 length: 14 residues. The CDR3 DNA follows: TGTGCCAGCCGCTCCGGGACACAGAACACTGAAGCTTTCTTT. Amino acid sequence: CASRSGTQNTEAFF.

V and J are TRBV4-3 and TRBJ2-5; 9 bases fit TRBD2. The CDR3 is made up of 16 amino acids. Germline V CDR1 and CDR2: LGHNA, YSLEER. J was trimmed by 2 bases and V by 1 base; bases with no gene match: 5. CDR3 amino acids: CASSQVLAGSQETQYF. CDR3 DNA sequence: TGCGCCAGCAGCCAAGTGCTAGCGGGGTCGCAAGAGACCCAGTACTTC.

The V and J genes are TRBV5-1 and TRBJ1-1; tentatively, D is TRBD1 (6 bases). V was cut by 5 bases and J by 5 bases, with 10 bases left in between. CDR1 and CDR2 (germline): SGHRS, YFSETQ. The CDR3 sequence is 12 residues long. The CDR3 protein is CASRTGRTEAFF. The DNA for the CDR3 is TGCGCCAGCAGGACAGGACGAACTGAAGCTTTCTTT.

This clone was detected once. The rearrangement uses TRBV7-2 and TRBJ1-1; 11 bases agree with TRBD1. V shed 2 bases and J 5 bases; nucleotides not matched to a gene: 7. The CDR3 length is 16 residues. CDR1 and CDR2 (germline): SGHTA, FQGNSA. The CDR3 bases are TGTGCCAGCAGCTTAACCCGCGGGACAGGGGGGACTGAAGCTTTCTTT. Protein sequence: CASSLTRGTGGTEAFF.

V usage is TRBV5-5 and J usage is TRBJ2-7; 8 nucleotides match TRBD1. The CDR3 is 14 residues long. V trimming: 3 bases; J trimming: 1 base; junction bases outside the gene matches: 3. Per germline, CDR1 SGHKS and CDR2 YYEKEE (reference sequence). The CDR3 spells CASSSGQGSYEQYF. The CDR3 DNA is TGTGCCAGCAGCTCAGGACAGGGATCCTACGAGCAGTACTTC.

The V and J genes are TRBV6-5 and TRBJ1-1, with D possibly TRBD1 on 5 matching bases. Germline V gene data show CDR1 as MNHEY and CDR2 as SVGAGI. V was shortened by 6 bases and J by 4 bases, with 15 bases between the two germline ends. CDR3 size: 14 residues. The CDR3 nucleotides are TGTGCCAGCAGACGGGGGGGGAGAGTCACTGAAGCTTTCTTT. Translated: CASRRGGRVTEAFF.

The chain has TRBV7-2 and TRBJ2-3; 7 bases align to TRBD2. Germline V gives CDR1 SGHTA, CDR2 FQGNSA. V lost 5 bases and J lost 1; bases outside the gene matches: 12. The CDR3 covers 17 residues. For the CDR3, the DNA is TGTGCCAGCAGCACTCAGCGTCAGGCGGGGGGCACAGATACGCAGTATTTT. Protein product: CASSTQRQAGGTDTQYF.

The J gene is TRBJ1-3, the V gene TRBV11-2; tentative D call: TRBD1 (5 bases). The CDR3 is 15 amino acids. From germline, CDR1 is SGHAT and CDR2 FQNNGV. Trimming removed 2 bases from V and 3 bases from J, with 11 bases in between. CDR3 sequence reads: CASSLLPGIGNTIYF. The CDR3 DNA sequence: TGTGCCAGCAGCTTACTCCCAGGGATTGGAAACACCATATATTTT.

The chain joins TRBV3-1 (or the pseudogene TRBV3-2) to TRBJ2-5, with 7 bases identical to TRBD1. Germline CDR1 LGHDT, CDR2 YNNKEL (reference sequence). V gave up 1 base and J gave up 4 bases; unmatched junction bases: 6. This CDR3 spans 15 amino acids. This CDR3 is CASSQGTGVGETQYF. CDR3 bases: TGTGCCAGCAGCCAAGGGACAGGAGTTGGAGAGACCCAGTACTTC.

J is TRBJ2-1 and V is TRBV6-5; possible D gene TRBD2, 6 bases. The V gene's germline CDR1 is MNHEY and CDR2 SVGAGI. V was pared by 6 bases and J by 2 bases, with 14 bases between. This CDR3 is built from 15 residues. Here the CDR3 reads CASSRDLEAYNEQFF. The CDR3 DNA reads as TGTGCCAGCAGCAGGGACTTAGAGGCCTACAATGAGCAGTTCTTC.

This chain links TRBV5-3 with TRBJ1-2; TRBD1 matches 11 bases. TRBV5-3 falls under the ORF class, with uncertain function. Trimming cost V 2 bases and J 0 bases; bases outside gene matches: 9. This CDR3 has 18 residues. The CDR3 sequence: CARSFDRDRGWANYGYTF. CDR3 bases: TGTGCCAGAAGCTTCGACCGGGACAGGGGGTGGGCTAACTATGGCTACACCTTC.

The chain is built from TRBV5-5 and TRBJ2-2; 7 positions match TRBD1. Germline lookup yields CDR1 SGHKS and CDR2 YYEKEE (reference sequence). With 6 bases clipped from V and 5 bases from J, the junction kept 13 bases outside the gene matches. The CDR3 covers 16 residues. CDR3 in amino acids: CASTNDRVRSTGELFF. The CDR3 coding sequence is TGTGCCAGCACCAACGACAGGGTGCGGAGTACCGGGGAGCTGTTTTTT. Using reference TRBV5-5 and TRBJ2-2 for the parts outside the CDR3, the full variable domain is DAGVTQSPTHLIKTRGQQVTLRCSPISGHKSVSWYQQVLGQGPQFIFQYYEKEERGRGNFPDRFSARQFPNYSSELNVNALLLGDSALYLCASTNDRVRSTGELFFGEGSRLTVL.

This clone has just one count. V gene TRBV9 combines with J gene TRBJ2-2; 7 bases line up with TRBD2. V dropped 2 bases and J dropped 2; count of bases not matched to a gene: 9. The germline gives CDR1 SGDLS, CDR2 YYNGEE. This CDR3 has 17 residues. The CDR3: CASSVPQGGGNTGELFF. The DNA for the CDR3 is TGTGCCAGCAGCGTCCCGCAGGGCGGGGGTAACACCGGGGAGCTGTTTTTT. The entire variable domain, with the rest obtained from reference TRBV9 and TRBJ2-2, is as follows: DSGVTQTPKHLITATGQRVTLRCSPRSGDLSVYWYQQSLDQGLQFLIQYYNGEERAKGNILERFSAQQFPDLHSELNLSSLELGDSALYFCASSVPQGGGNTGELFFGEGSRLTVL.

The chain is built from TRBV5-1 and TRBJ2-1; 9 positions agree with TRBD2. Germline V CDR1 and CDR2: SGHRS, YFSETQ. The V and J ends lost 1 base and 10 bases, in that order; junction bases with no gene match: 12. The CDR3 spans 16 residues. The CDR3 sequence is CASSLRSSGGLGEQFF. CDR3 nucleotides: TGCGCCAGCAGCTTGAGGAGTAGCGGGGGCTTAGGGGAGCAGTTCTTC.

V is TRBV7-2 and J is TRBJ1-2; D not resolved. The V gene lost 5 bases and the J gene lost 4 bases, with 20 bases spanning the gap. There are 16 residues in the CDR3. The germline V gene encodes CDR1 SGHTA and CDR2 FQGNSA. The DNA of the CDR3 is TGTGCCAGCAGCCCAGTTTCAGGAGGAACCTTCTATGGCTACACCTTC. Translating gives CASSPVSGGTFYGYTF.

V and J are TRBV7-2 and TRBJ1-1; TRBD1 agrees at 7 bases. This CDR3 is built from 16 residues. Germline CDR1 reads SGHTA; CDR2 reads FQGNSA. V lost 3 bases, J lost 4 bases, and 11 bases stayed unmatched. This CDR3 is CASSFLPTGSATEAFF. The CDR3 DNA follows: TGTGCCAGCAGCTTCCTCCCGACAGGGTCGGCCACTGAAGCTTTCTTT.

This chain joins TRBV6-1 and TRBJ1-1; no definite D call. Germline values: CDR1 MNHNS, CDR2 SASEGT. This CDR3 is 14 amino acids long. The germline V and J ends were trimmed by 2 bases and 3 bases, with 10 bases remaining between them. The CDR3: CASSERSQDTEAFF. As DNA, the CDR3 is TGTGCCAGCAGTGAAAGGAGTCAAGACACTGAAGCTTTCTTT.

V and J are TRBV4-1 and TRBJ2-5; maybe TRBD2 (6 bases). Germline CDR1 and CDR2: MGHRA and YSYEKL. The ends were cut back, 5 bases at V and 5 bases at J, with 12 bases in the middle. The CDR3 sequence is 13 residues long. CDR3 protein: CASSARDRETQYF. Here the CDR3 DNA reads TGCGCCAGCAGCGCGCGGGACCGGGAGACCCAGTACTTC.

The chain joins TRBV18 to TRBJ2-1; D ambiguous. Germline V gene data show CDR1 as KGHSH and CDR2 as LQKENI. This CDR3 has 15 amino acids. Trimming left V 5 bases short and J 4 bases short, with 15 bases between. The CDR3 reads CASSFGPLEYNEQFF. CDR3 DNA: TGTGCCAGCTCATTCGGTCCCCTAGAATACAATGAGCAGTTCTTC.

The chain employs TRBV2 and TRBJ1-6; D is possibly TRBD1 (5 bases). CDR1 and CDR2 (germline): SNHLY, FYNNEI. V gave up 6 bases and J gave up 9 bases, with 9 bases separating them. CDR3 size: 12 residues. CDR3 DNA: TGTGCCAGCAGACAGGTGATTTCACCCCTCCACTTT. Amino acid sequence: CASRQVISPLHF.